These 27 T cell receptor beta chains originate from one sample sequenced in a study of T cell responses to AZD1222 COVID-19 vaccine. Here immunoSEQ multiplex PCR was the method, and the copy in TCRdb shows in-frame clones only, minus some. The sample lists 150,000 to 200,000 clones, around 90% seen once, with 3.6% in the top ten. The sample was peripheral blood, taken 28 days after the second dose of the MenACWY control vaccine. Every receptor here comes from an adult who received the MenACWY meningococcal vaccine as a control.

The chain has TRBV9 and TRBJ1-3; the D is unclear. The CDR3 runs to 16 residues. In germline, CDR1 is SGDLS, CDR2 YYNGEE. V lost 0 bases and J lost 4, with 14 bases in between. CDR3 protein: CASSVAPGYSGNTIYF. The CDR3 bases are TGTGCCAGCAGCGTAGCCCCGGGGTACTCGGGAAACACCATATATTTT.

This rearrangement joins TRBV7-8 to TRBJ1-1, with unresolved D. V lost 3 bases and J 4 bases, leaving 6 bases between the germline ends. There are 12 residues in the CDR3. Germline-derived CDR1 and CDR2 are SGHVS and FQNEAQ. The CDR3 reads CASSLDGTEAFF. CDR3 coding DNA: TGTGCCAGCAGCTTGGACGGCACTGAAGCTTTCTTT.

The genes are TRBV18 and TRBJ2-6; 8 bases map to TRBD1. Per the germline V gene, CDR1 is KGHSH and CDR2 is LQKENI. Trimming took 2 bases from V and 4 from J; bases not matched to a gene: 10. The CDR3 spans 18 residues. The CDR3 DNA reads TGTGCCAGCTCACCATTGGCAGGGGGCGCTTCCGGGGCCAACGTCCTGACTTTC. This encodes CASSPLAGGASGANVLTF.

This chain's CDR3 is CASSLDRAPGTEAFF. DNA of the CDR3: TGCGCCAGCAGCCTCGACAGGGCCCCGGGCACTGAAGCTTTCTTT. This chain connects TRBV10-1 to TRBJ1-1; 7 bases are shared with TRBD1. J was trimmed by 4 bases and V by 6 bases; bases with no gene match: 11. The CDR3 has 15 amino acids. Germline assignment: CDR1 WNHNN and CDR2 SYGVQD (reference sequence).

The chain recombines TRBV29-1 with TRBJ1-2, with D unresolved. Trimming took 4 bases from V and 2 from J, leaving 5 bases between them. There are 11 residues in the CDR3. Germline V gives CDR1 SQVTM, CDR2 ANQGSEA. CDR3 region: CSVGENYGYTF. The CDR3 region has the DNA TGCAGCGTTGGGGAAAACTATGGCTACACCTTC.

The chain combines TRBV14 with TRBJ1-2; D gene unclear. Trimming shortened V by 1 base and J by 3 bases, and 9 bases separated the two germline ends. The CDR3 runs to 14 residues. Germline assignment: CDR1 SGHDN and CDR2 FVKESK. The CDR3 loop is CASSQVPADYGYTF. CDR3 DNA: TGTGCCAGCAGCCAAGTACCAGCCGACTATGGCTACACCTTC.

V and J are TRBV30 and TRBJ1-4, with 8 bases identical to TRBD1. After removal of 5 bases from V and 2 bases from J, the junction contained 7 bases not matched to a gene. The CDR3 has 15 residues. CDR1 and CDR2 (germline): GTSNPN, SVGIG (reference sequence). Here the CDR3 reads CAWGGTGLTNEKLFF. CDR3 nucleotides: TGTGCCTGGGGGGGGACAGGCTTGACTAATGAAAAACTGTTTTTT. Full variable domain (remainder filled in from reference TRBV30 and TRBJ1-4): SQTIHQWPATLVQPVGSPLSLECTVEGTSNPNLYWYRQAAGRGLQLLFYSVGIGQISSEVPQNLSASRPQDRQFILSSKKLLLSDSGFYLCAWGGTGLTNEKLFFGSGTQLSVL.

The V call is TRBV7-2, the J call TRBJ1-1; D unresolved. Trimming stripped 1 base from V and 10 bases from J, with 13 bases between. The CDR3 has 13 residues. CDR1 and CDR2 from the germline V gene are SGHTA and FQGNSA. The CDR3: CASSLVGTLRAFF. The CDR3 DNA is TGTGCCAGCAGCTTAGTAGGTACGTTGCGAGCTTTCTTT. Full variable domain (missing parts from reference TRBV7-2 and TRBJ1-1): GAGVSQSPSNKVTEKGKDVELRCDPISGHTALYWYRQSLGQGLEFLIYFQGNSAPDKSGLPSDRFSAERTGGSVSTLTIQRTQQEDSAVYLCASSLVGTLRAFFGQGTRLTVV.

The chain links TRBV11-3 to TRBJ2-6; D is ambiguous. Germline V CDR1 and CDR2: SGHNT, YENEEA. This CDR3 has 13 amino acids. V shed 5 bases and J shed 0 bases, with 2 bases lying between them. The CDR3 sequence is CASSLSGANVLTF. The CDR3 DNA follows: TGTGCCAGCAGCCTCTCTGGGGCCAACGTCCTGACTTTC.

As for this clone: The sample has other DNA sequences that encode this CDR3 too. The chain uses TRBV9 and TRBJ2-3, with 15 bases lining up with TRBD2. Germline CDR1 SGDLS, CDR2 YYNGEE. V lost 2 bases, J lost 3 bases, and 1 base stayed unmatched. CDR3 size: 16 residues. This chain's CDR3 is CASSVGLAGGTDTQYF. CDR3 in DNA: TGTGCCAGCAGCGTCGGACTAGCGGGAGGGACAGATACGCAGTATTTT.

Only one count was recorded for this clone. The V gene is TRBV15, the J gene TRBJ2-6; 9 bases are shared with TRBD1. V gave up 1 base and J gave up 4 bases; unmatched junction bases: 14. CDR1 LNHNV and CDR2 YYDKDF come from the germline V gene (reference sequence). CDR3 size: 20 residues. CDR3 residues: CATSRGWRGQGFSGANVLTF. For the CDR3, the DNA is TGTGCCACCAGCAGAGGGTGGAGGGGACAGGGATTCTCCGGGGCCAACGTCCTGACTTTC.

The rearrangement joins TRBV16 to TRBJ2-1; D call uncertain. CDR3 length: 12 amino acids. The V end lost 4 bases, the J end lost 8 bases, and 9 bases lay between the germline ends. Germline V gene lookup returns CDR1 KGHSY and CDR2 FQNENV. CDR3 sequence reads: CASSPQAYEQFF. The CDR3 DNA is TGTGCCAGCAGCCCCCAAGCCTATGAGCAGTTCTTC.

The chain uses TRBV7-3 and TRBJ2-1, with D perhaps matching TRBD2 (6 bases). Germline CDR1 and CDR2: SGHTA and FQGTGA. Trimming cost V 6 bases and J 6 bases, with 18 bases left between them. The CDR3 sequence is 15 residues long. DNA of the CDR3: TGTGCCAGCAGGATTGGCGGGAACTTACTCAATGAGCAGTTCTTC. This gives the protein CASRIGGNLLNEQFF.

This rearrangement joins TRBV30 to TRBJ1-2, with D uncertain. The CDR3 totals 14 residues. CDR1 is GTSNPN, CDR2 SVGIG, per germline (reference sequence). V shed 0 bases and J shed 2 bases, with 10 bases lying between them. CDR3 coding DNA: TGTGCCTGGAGTGTGTCGTCAGGAAACTATGGCTACACCTTC. Its protein is CAWSVSSGNYGYTF.

CDR3 in DNA: TGTGCCAGCAGGGTACTAGCGGGCTACAATGAGCAGTTCTTC. It translates to CASRVLAGYNEQFF. The chain couples TRBV6-5 to TRBJ2-1, with TRBD2 identical over 9 bases. The CDR3 runs to 14 residues. Germline lookup yields CDR1 MNHEY and CDR2 SVGAGI. V dropped 6 bases and J dropped 3; count of bases not matched to a gene: 3.

The gene calls are TRBV30 and TRBJ1-6; possible D gene TRBD1, 5 bases. CDR1 is GTSNPN, CDR2 SVGIG, per germline (reference sequence). CDR3 length: 15 residues. V shed 7 bases and J shed 10 bases, with 23 bases lying between them. CDR3: CASTQRQGFGSPLHF. The DNA for the CDR3 is TGTGCCTCTACCCAGAGGCAGGGATTCGGATCACCCCTCCACTTT. Together with reference TRBV30 and TRBJ1-6, the CDR3 gives the full variable domain: SQTIHQWPATLVQPVGSPLSLECTVEGTSNPNLYWYRQAAGRGLQLLFYSVGIGQISSEVPQNLSASRPQDRQFILSSKKLLLSDSGFYLCASTQRQGFGSPLHFGNGTRLTVT.

The rearrangement joins TRBV24-1 to TRBJ1-2; D is possibly TRBD1 (5 bases). Germline-derived CDR1 and CDR2 are KGHDR and SFDVKD. The V end was cut by 1 base, the J end by 7 bases, with 18 bases between. The CDR3 is made up of 16 amino acids. The CDR3 here is CATSDLARAPFSGYTF. CDR3 DNA: TGTGCCACCAGTGATTTAGCCAGGGCCCCATTTTCTGGCTACACCTTC.

The V gene is TRBV6-1, the J gene TRBJ1-5, with unresolved D. CDR3 length: 14 amino acids. Trimming cost V 2 bases and J 1 base, with 6 bases left between them. Germline V gene lookup returns CDR1 MNHNS and CDR2 SASEGT. The CDR3 protein is CASSENRSNQPQHF. The CDR3 coding sequence is TGTGCCAGCAGTGAAAACAGAAGCAATCAGCCCCAGCATTTT.

The chain combines TRBV7-6 with TRBJ2-1; 13 nucleotides align to TRBD2. The trim removed 3 bases at V and 9 bases at J, leaving 5 bases unmatched. This CDR3 is 15 amino acids long. Germline CDR1 reads SGHVS; CDR2 reads FNYEAQ. The CDR3 coding sequence is TGTGCCAGCAGCTTGGGACTAGCGGGGCCCACTGAGCAGTTCTTC. As protein: CASSLGLAGPTEQFF.

CDR3: CASSYRSGRDIQYF. The CDR3 nucleotides read TGTGCCAGCAGTTACCGTAGCGGGAGAGACATTCAGTACTTC. This chain uses TRBV6-2 or TRBV6-3 with TRBJ2-4; 9 bases fit TRBD2. The CDR3 has 14 residues. V lost 2 bases and J lost 8; bases outside the gene matches: 4. Germline CDR1 MNHEY, CDR2 SVGEGT.

The CDR3 DNA follows: TGTGCCACCAGTGATTTGGGTGGCGGGGAGCAGTTCTTC. Its translation is CATSDLGGGEQFF. The rearrangement uses TRBV24-1 and TRBJ2-1, with D tentatively TRBD2 (5 bases). Trimming took off 0 bases at V and 10 bases at J, with 9 bases between the two ends. This CDR3 spans 13 amino acids. CDR1 is KGHDR and CDR2 is SFDVKD in the germline V gene.

V usage is TRBV2 and J usage is TRBJ1-3; D gene unclear. This CDR3 region has 13 residues. With 8 bases removed from V and 4 bases from J, the gap between germline ends came to 12 bases. Germline CDR1 SNHLY, CDR2 FYNNEI. The CDR3 region is CASGGPAGNTIYF. The CDR3, as DNA: TGTGCCAGCGGCGGACCCGCCGGAAACACCATATATTTT.

This sequence joins TRBV28 and TRBJ1-3, with D uncertain. Germline V gives CDR1 MDHEN, CDR2 SYDVKM. V gave up 3 bases and J gave up 3 bases, with 6 bases separating them. This CDR3 region has 13 residues. CDR3 sequence (DNA): TGTGCCAGCAGTTTTTGGAGTGGAAACACCATATATTTT. Protein product: CASSFWSGNTIYF.

The V gene is TRBV6-5, the J gene TRBJ1-1; D perhaps matches TRBD1 (5 bases). Germline values: CDR1 MNHEY, CDR2 SVGAGI. Trimming removed 5 bases at V and 11 bases at J, with 12 bases between. The CDR3 consists of 11 residues. The DNA for the CDR3 is TGTGCCAGCAGTCGGGACTTTGACGCTTTCTTT. Amino acids: CASSRDFDAFF.

There are a few counts of this clone. The rearrangement uses TRBV27 and TRBJ1-1, with TRBD1 as a possible D gene (5 bases). This CDR3 contains 14 residues. Trimming took off 3 bases at V and 4 bases at J, with 12 bases between the two ends. Germline-derived CDR1 and CDR2 are MNHEY and SMNVEV (reference sequence). The CDR3 protein is CASSLGLGVTEAFF. Written as DNA, the CDR3 is TGTGCCAGCAGTTTGGGGCTGGGCGTCACTGAAGCTTTCTTT.

The chain uses TRBV5-3 and TRBJ2-2, with 13 bases lining up with TRBD2. TRBV5-3 is sorted into the ORF group, with uncertain function. Germline trimming cut 4 bases from V and 5 bases from J; bases unmatched to any gene: 2. This CDR3 spans 15 amino acids. CDR3 sequence: CARSKGLAGTGELFF. DNA for the CDR3: TGTGCCAGAAGCAAGGGACTAGCGGGGACCGGGGAGCTGTTTTTT.

V is TRBV19 and J is TRBJ1-1; no clear D. V was clipped by 8 bases and J by 1 base, with 14 bases between them. Germline lookup yields CDR1 LNHDA and CDR2 SQIVND (reference sequence). There are 14 residues in the CDR3. In DNA form, the CDR3 reads TGTGCCAGTGGCCATCCACAGAGGAACACTGAAGCTTTCTTT. Translating gives CASGHPQRNTEAFF. Looking up the rest from reference TRBV19 and TRBJ1-1 gives the full variable domain: DGGITQSPKYLFRKEGQNVTLSCEQNLNHDAMYWYRQDPGQGLRLIYYSQIVNDFQKGDIAEGYSVSREKKESFPLTVTSAQKNPTAFYLCASGHPQRNTEAFFGQGTRLTVV.